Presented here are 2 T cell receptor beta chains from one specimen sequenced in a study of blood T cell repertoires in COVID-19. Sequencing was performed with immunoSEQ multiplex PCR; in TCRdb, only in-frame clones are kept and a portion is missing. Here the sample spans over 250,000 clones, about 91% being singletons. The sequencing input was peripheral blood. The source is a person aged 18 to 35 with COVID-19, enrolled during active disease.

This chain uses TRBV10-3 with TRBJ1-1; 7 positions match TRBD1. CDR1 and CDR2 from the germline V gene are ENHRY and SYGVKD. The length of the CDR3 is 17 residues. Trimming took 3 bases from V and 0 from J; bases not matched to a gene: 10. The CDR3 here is CAISDYDRELVNTEAFF. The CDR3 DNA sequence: TGTGCCATCAGTGATTATGACAGGGAGTTGGTGAACACTGAAGCTTTCTTT.

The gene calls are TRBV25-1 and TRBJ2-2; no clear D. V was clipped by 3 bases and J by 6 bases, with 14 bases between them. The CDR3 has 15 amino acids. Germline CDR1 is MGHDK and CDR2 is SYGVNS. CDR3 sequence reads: CASSEAGSFAGELFF. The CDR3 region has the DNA TGTGCCAGCAGTGAGGCAGGTTCGTTCGCCGGGGAGCTGTTTTTT.